The 16 T cell receptor beta chains in this list originate from one sample, sequenced in a study of blood T cell repertoires in COVID-19. Clones were sequenced by immunoSEQ multiplex PCR, and TCRdb holds only the in-frame ones, with some missing. Of 150,000 to 200,000 clones listed, about 75% were seen once; the top ten hold about 28%. Sequencing was done on a sample of peripheral blood. These receptors all come from a woman aged 70-85 years with acute or convalescent COVID-19.

The genes are TRBV19 and TRBJ2-1, with 7 bases lining up with TRBD2. This CDR3 comprises 16 residues. Unmatched junction bases numbered 8, after V lost 6 bases and J lost 0 bases. Per germline, CDR1 LNHDA and CDR2 SQIVND (reference sequence). The CDR3 protein is CASRGGRAFSYNEQFF. In nucleotides, the CDR3 is TGTGCCAGTAGGGGCGGGAGAGCATTCTCCTACAATGAGCAGTTCTTC.

This clone has only a few counts. This chain uses TRBV7-2 with TRBJ1-2; possibly TRBD1 for D (6 bases). Trimming took off 2 bases at V and 0 bases at J, with 16 bases between the two ends. CDR3 length equals 17 residues. Germline V gene lookup returns CDR1 SGHTA and CDR2 FQGNSA. The CDR3 bases are TGTGCCAGCAGCTTATATGGGGGCCTGGCAGCTAACTATGGCTACACCTTC. As protein: CASSLYGGLAANYGYTF. The full variable domain, completed using reference TRBV7-2 and TRBJ1-2, is GAGVSQSPSNKVTEKGKDVELRCDPISGHTALYWYRQSLGQGLEFLIYFQGNSAPDKSGLPSDRFSAERTGGSVSTLTIQRTQQEDSAVYLCASSLYGGLAANYGYTFGSGTRLTVV.

The CDR3 loop is CAWSSGTSGRAVDEQFF. The CDR3 DNA reads as TGTGCCTGGAGTTCCGGGACTAGCGGGAGGGCCGTGGATGAGCAGTTCTTC. The chain uses TRBV30 and TRBJ2-1; 16 nucleotides agree with TRBD2. Trimming at V came to 2 bases and at J to 8 bases, leaving 9 bases not matched to a gene. Germline CDR1 and CDR2: GTSNPN and SVGIG (reference sequence). This CDR3 spans 17 amino acids.

The chain couples TRBV4-2 to TRBJ2-1; TRBD1 is a possible D gene (6 bases). V was pared by 0 bases and J by 9 bases, with 18 bases between. From germline, CDR1 is LGHNA and CDR2 YNFKEQ. This CDR3 comprises 16 residues. The CDR3 DNA reads TGTGCCAGCAGCCAAGATAGTCAGGGGAAGGTTGTTGAGCAGTTCTTC. Its protein is CASSQDSQGKVVEQFF.

The chain joins TRBV7-3 to TRBJ1-2; D ambiguous. The CDR3 is 13 residues long. V was shortened by 2 bases and J by 4 bases, with 8 bases between the two germline ends. CDR1 and CDR2 (germline): SGHTA, FQGTGA. The CDR3, as DNA: TGTGCCAGCAGCTTATTCGCGAGCTATGGCTACACCTTC. The encoded protein is CASSLFASYGYTF. Full variable domain (missing parts from reference TRBV7-3 and TRBJ1-2): GAGVSQTPSNKVTEKGKYVELRCDPISGHTALYWYRQSLGQGPEFLIYFQGTGAADDSGLPNDRFFAVRPEGSVSTLKIQRTERGDSAVYLCASSLFASYGYTFGSGTRLTVV.

The rearrangement links TRBV7-2 to TRBJ2-7; possible D gene TRBD2, 6 bases. This CDR3 is 15 amino acids long. V dropped 4 bases and J dropped 0 bases, with 13 bases sitting between them. CDR1 is SGHTA, CDR2 FQGNSA, per germline. Here the CDR3 DNA reads TGTGCCAGCAGCTATATGCGGGGAGCCTCCTACGAGCAGTACTTC. As protein: CASSYMRGASYEQYF.

This chain links TRBV4-2 with TRBJ2-1; TRBD2 aligns across 13 bases. With V trimmed by 2 bases and J by 5 bases, 9 bases remained unmatched. Germline CDR1 is LGHNA and CDR2 is YNFKEQ. The length of the CDR3 is 18 residues. CDR3 nucleotides: TGTGCCAGCAGCCAAAACCCCGGGACTAGCGGGATTGACAATGAGCAGTTCTTC. This translates into CASSQNPGTSGIDNEQFF.

This chain links TRBV2 with TRBJ1-6; 9 bases line up with TRBD1. The CDR3 sequence is 16 residues long. Germline V lookup: CDR1 SNHLY, CDR2 FYNNEI. With V trimmed by 4 bases and J by 4 bases, 5 bases remained unmatched. The chain's CDR3 is CASSVDRGVYNSPLHF. CDR3 coding DNA: TGTGCCAGCAGTGTGGACAGGGGAGTTTATAATTCACCCCTCCACTTT.

The J gene is TRBJ2-1, the V gene TRBV19; 7 bases map to TRBD2. The CDR3 spans 15 residues. Germline V gene lookup returns CDR1 LNHDA and CDR2 SQIVND (reference sequence). Trimming took 5 bases from V and 3 from J; bases not matched to a gene: 7. The CDR3 DNA reads as TGTGCCAGTAGTCAAATAGCGGGCCTCTACAATGAGCAGTTCTTC. It specifies CASSQIAGLYNEQFF.

The chain uses TRBV27 and TRBJ1-6, with D tentatively TRBD1 (5 bases). The CDR3 extends over 13 amino acids. CDR1 is MNHEY and CDR2 is SMNVEV in the germline V gene (reference sequence). V lost 0 bases, J lost 10 bases, and 7 bases lay in between. The CDR3 DNA reads TGTGCCAGCAGTTTATCAGGGGTCTCACCCCTCCACTTT. Amino acids: CASSLSGVSPLHF.

The V call is TRBV18, the J call TRBJ1-4, with TRBD1 as a possible D gene (5 bases). Germline V gene sequence: CDR1 KGHSH, CDR2 LQKENI. This CDR3 is built from 13 residues. Trimming stripped 5 bases from V and 4 bases from J, with 8 bases between. In DNA, the CDR3 is TGTGCCAGCTCAGAGGACAATAATGAAAAACTGTTTTTT. Protein product: CASSEDNNEKLFF.

The V gene is TRBV3-1 (or the pseudogene TRBV3-2), the J gene TRBJ2-1; D perhaps matches TRBD2 (5 bases). Trimming took off 3 bases at V and 5 bases at J, with 11 bases between the two ends. Germline CDR1 and CDR2: LGHDT and YNNKEL (reference sequence). The length of the CDR3 is 14 residues. In DNA form, the CDR3 reads TGTGCCAGCAGCCATGGACTCAGAAACAATGAGCAGTTCTTC. Its translation is CASSHGLRNNEQFF.

This clone has only one observation. The CDR3 region is CASGTGLSINYGYTF. The CDR3 DNA reads as TGTGCCAGCGGGACAGGCCTCTCCATTAACTATGGCTACACCTTC. V is TRBV19 and J is TRBJ1-2, with 8 positions matching TRBD1. This CDR3 region has 15 residues. V shed 9 bases, J shed 1 base, and the junction held 10 bases outside the gene matches. CDR1 is LNHDA and CDR2 is SQIVND in the germline V gene (reference sequence).

The chain joins TRBV5-1 to TRBJ2-3; weak D call: TRBD2 (5 bases). This CDR3 region has 14 residues. Per germline, CDR1 SGHRS and CDR2 YFSETQ. V shed 2 bases and J shed 5 bases, with 12 bases lying between them. The CDR3 here is CASSLWLEGDTQYF. CDR3 DNA: TGCGCCAGCAGCTTATGGCTAGAGGGAGATACGCAGTATTTT. The variable domain in full, with the rest retrieved from reference TRBV5-1 and TRBJ2-3, is KAGVTQTPRYLIKTRGQQVTLSCSPISGHRSVSWYQQTPGQGLQFLFEYFSETQRNKGNFPGRFSGRQFSNSRSEMNVSTLELGDSALYLCASSLWLEGDTQYFGPGTRLTVL.

This chain uses TRBV9 with TRBJ2-7; 10 nucleotides agree with TRBD2. CDR3 length equals 16 residues. Germline lookup yields CDR1 SGDLS and CDR2 YYNGEE. Unmatched junction bases numbered 7, after V lost 4 bases and J lost 0 bases. The CDR3 nucleotides read TGTGCCAGCAGCCCCCGGGGGACTAGCGTCTCCTACGAGCAGTACTTC. Residues: CASSPRGTSVSYEQYF.

The chain recombines TRBV6-6 with TRBJ2-5; 8 bases align to TRBD2. The CDR3 length is 14 residues. V trimming: 5 bases; J trimming: 5 bases; junction bases outside the gene matches: 7. Germline V gene data show CDR1 as MNHNY and CDR2 as SVGAGI (reference sequence). This chain's CDR3 is CASSPGTRGETQYF. In DNA form, the CDR3 reads TGTGCCAGCAGTCCTGGGACTAGAGGGGAGACCCAGTACTTC.